These T cell receptor beta chains were read from a single sample in a study of blood T cell repertoires in COVID-19. Clones were read by immunoSEQ multiplex PCR, and TCRdb kept only the in-frame ones, dropping some. The sample yields about 200,000 clones, about 88% seen once. Sequences were obtained from peripheral blood. The source is a man aged 18 to 29 with active or convalescent COVID-19. Both conserved end residues are part of each CDR3. The order of the fields is V gene, clone size, D gene, J gene, CDR3 protein, CDR3 DNA. The D gene is left open where the match is weak. Size values are once, few and many counts, or a class for expanded clones, and some rows have none.

V gene: TRBV5-1
clone size: -
D gene: -
J gene: TRBJ1-1
CDR3 protein: CASREAVGNTEAFF
CDR3 DNA: TGCGCCAGCAGAGAAGCGGTCGGGAACACTGAAGCTTTCTTT

V gene: TRBV5-1
clone size: -
D gene: TRBD2
J gene: TRBJ2-5
CDR3 protein: CASSSTGTSGGAGETQYF
CDR3 DNA: TGCGCCAGCAGCTCAACCGGGACTAGCGGGGGGGCCGGGGAGACCCAGTACTTC

V gene: TRBV7-8
clone size: -
D gene: -
J gene: TRBJ2-7
CDR3 protein: CASSSKTQGRLHEQYF
CDR3 DNA: TGTGCCAGCAGCTCGAAGACACAGGGGAGGCTCCACGAGCAGTACTTC

V gene: TRBV5-6
clone size: once
D gene: -
J gene: TRBJ1-2
CDR3 protein: CASSMRSGFYGYTF
CDR3 DNA: TGTGCCAGCAGCATGAGATCAGGGTTCTATGGCTACACCTTC

V gene: TRBV19
clone size: -
D gene: -
J gene: TRBJ2-1
CDR3 protein: CASSMSGATEQFF
CDR3 DNA: TGTGCCAGTAGTATGAGTGGAGCGACTGAGCAGTTCTTC

V gene: TRBV6-1
clone size: -
D gene: TRBD1
J gene: TRBJ2-5
CDR3 protein: CASSETGVRETQYF
CDR3 DNA: TGTGCCAGCAGTGAGACAGGGGTAAGGGAGACCCAGTACTTC

V gene: TRBV6-5
clone size: -
D gene: TRBD1
J gene: TRBJ1-1
CDR3 protein: CASATGEVGYTEAFF
CDR3 DNA: TGTGCCAGTGCTACAGGGGAAGTCGGGTACACTGAAGCTTTCTTT

V gene: TRBV19
clone size: -
D gene: TRBD1
J gene: TRBJ2-2
CDR3 protein: CASSTSGGTLTGELFF
CDR3 DNA: TGTGCCAGTAGTACGTCAGGGGGCACCCTCACCGGGGAGCTGTTTTTT

V gene: TRBV30
clone size: -
D gene: -
J gene: TRBJ1-2
CDR3 protein: CAWSVTGVFDGYTF
CDR3 DNA: TGTGCCTGGAGTGTAACGGGGGTTTTTGATGGCTACACCTTC

V gene: TRBV7-9
clone size: once
D gene: -
J gene: TRBJ2-1
CDR3 protein: CANGDSDQFF
CDR3 DNA: TGTGCCAACGGTGATAGCGATCAGTTCTTC

V gene: TRBV30
clone size: -
D gene: TRBD1
J gene: TRBJ1-6
CDR3 protein: CAWTGGNSPLHF
CDR3 DNA: TGTGCCTGGACAGGGGGTAATTCACCCCTCCACTTT

V gene: TRBV29-1
clone size: -
D gene: -
J gene: TRBJ2-1
CDR3 protein: CSVEGSYLGDNEQFF
CDR3 DNA: TGCAGCGTTGAAGGAAGCTATCTCGGGGACAATGAGCAGTTCTTC

V gene: TRBV5-4
clone size: -
D gene: TRBD1
J gene: TRBJ1-2
CDR3 protein: CASSNEARTGEVGYTF
CDR3 DNA: TGTGCCAGCAGCAACGAAGCCCGGACAGGGGAAGTTGGCTACACCTTC

V gene: TRBV2
clone size: -
D gene: -
J gene: TRBJ1-2
CDR3 protein: CASSGLNSIYGYTF
CDR3 DNA: TGTGCCAGCAGTGGTCTGAATTCTATCTATGGCTACACCTTC

V gene: TRBV21-1
clone size: -
D gene: -
J gene: TRBJ2-1
CDR3 protein: CASRPTQGRGFNEQFF
CDR3 DNA: TGTGCCAGCAGGCCAACTCAGGGGAGGGGATTCAATGAGCAGTTCTTC

V gene: TRBV5-5
clone size: -
D gene: TRBD1
J gene: TRBJ1-1
CDR3 protein: CASSLVEGQTSSFF
CDR3 DNA: TGTGCCAGCAGCCTCGTGGAGGGACAGACAAGTTCTTTCTTT

V gene: TRBV18
clone size: -
D gene: TRBD2
J gene: TRBJ2-3
CDR3 protein: CASTSTSGASTDTQYF
CDR3 DNA: TGTGCCAGCACCAGCACTAGCGGAGCTAGCACAGATACGCAGTATTTT

V gene: TRBV6-6
clone size: -
D gene: -
J gene: TRBJ2-3
CDR3 protein: CAGSGKPPPDTQYF
CDR3 DNA: TGTGCCGGGAGTGGGAAACCCCCCCCAGATACGCAGTATTTT

V gene: TRBV29-1
clone size: -
D gene: TRBD1
J gene: TRBJ2-5
CDR3 protein: CSVPGQGQETQYF
CDR3 DNA: TGCAGCGTTCCGGGACAGGGGCAAGAGACCCAGTACTTC

V gene: TRBV5-4
clone size: -
D gene: TRBD2
J gene: TRBJ2-1
CDR3 protein: CASSGGVGREWDNEQFF
CDR3 DNA: TGTGCCAGCAGCGGTGGTGTTGGGCGGGAGTGGGACAATGAGCAGTTCTTC

V gene: TRBV5-6
clone size: -
D gene: -
J gene: TRBJ2-7
CDR3 protein: CASSLDKISYEQYF
CDR3 DNA: TGTGCCAGCAGCTTGGACAAGATCTCCTACGAGCAGTACTTC

V gene: TRBV5-1
clone size: -
D gene: -
J gene: TRBJ1-6
CDR3 protein: CASSGGDHVNSPLHF
CDR3 DNA: TGCGCCAGCAGCGGAGGGGACCACGTAAATTCACCCCTCCACTTT

V gene: TRBV5-1
clone size: -
D gene: -
J gene: TRBJ1-6
CDR3 protein: CASSPRSDYNSPLHF
CDR3 DNA: TGCGCCAGCAGCCCCCGGAGCGACTATAATTCACCCCTCCACTTT

V gene: TRBV7-9
clone size: -
D gene: -
J gene: TRBJ2-5
CDR3 protein: CASSLRGQIQETQYF
CDR3 DNA: TGTGCCAGCAGCTTACGAGGGCAGATCCAAGAGACCCAGTACTTC

V gene: TRBV27
clone size: -
D gene: -
J gene: TRBJ2-1
CDR3 protein: CASGTSSYNEQFF
CDR3 DNA: TGTGCCAGCGGGACAAGCTCCTACAATGAGCAGTTCTTC

V gene: TRBV19
clone size: -
D gene: -
J gene: TRBJ2-1
CDR3 protein: CASSIAKAYNEQFF
CDR3 DNA: TGTGCCAGTAGTATAGCGAAAGCTTACAATGAGCAGTTCTTC

V gene: TRBV30
clone size: -
D gene: -
J gene: TRBJ2-2
CDR3 protein: CAWSSGRPNTGELFF
CDR3 DNA: TGTGCCTGGAGTAGTGGGAGGCCGAACACCGGGGAGCTGTTTTTT

V gene: TRBV12-3/TRBV12-4
clone size: -
D gene: TRBD1
J gene: TRBJ1-2
CDR3 protein: CASSTTGGNGYTF
CDR3 DNA: TGTGCCAGCAGCACCACAGGGGGCAATGGCTACACCTTC

V gene: TRBV19
clone size: once
D gene: TRBD1
J gene: TRBJ2-7
CDR3 protein: CASSVGQYFYEQYF
CDR3 DNA: TGTGCCAGTAGTGTGGGACAGTACTTCTACGAGCAGTACTTC

V gene: TRBV5-1
clone size: -
D gene: TRBD2
J gene: TRBJ2-1
CDR3 protein: CASSLGGLAGNEQFF
CDR3 DNA: TGCGCCAGCAGCCTCGGTGGACTAGCGGGGAATGAGCAGTTCTTC

V gene: TRBV29-1
clone size: -
D gene: TRBD2
J gene: TRBJ2-1
CDR3 protein: CSVEERTSGRYNEQFF
CDR3 DNA: TGCAGCGTTGAAGAGCGGACTAGCGGGCGTTACAATGAGCAGTTCTTC

V gene: TRBV5-5
clone size: -
D gene: TRBD1
J gene: TRBJ2-2
CDR3 protein: CASSPPLPGQEDTGELFF
CDR3 DNA: TGTGCCAGCAGCCCTCCCCTACCGGGACAGGAAGACACCGGGGAGCTGTTTTTT

V gene: TRBV24-1
clone size: -
D gene: -
J gene: TRBJ2-3
CDR3 protein: CATSDSHRDTQYF
CDR3 DNA: TGTGCCACCAGTGATTCCCACAGGGATACGCAGTATTTT

V gene: TRBV5-1
clone size: -
D gene: TRBD1
J gene: TRBJ2-1
CDR3 protein: CASTRQGDPYNEQFF
CDR3 DNA: TGCGCCAGCACCAGACAGGGAGATCCCTACAATGAGCAGTTCTTC

V gene: TRBV7-3
clone size: -
D gene: -
J gene: TRBJ2-3
CDR3 protein: CASSLSGDTQYF
CDR3 DNA: TGTGCCAGCAGCTTAAGCGGGGATACGCAGTATTTT

V gene: TRBV5-1
clone size: -
D gene: TRBD1
J gene: TRBJ1-1
CDR3 protein: CASSLDGWTGDTEAFF
CDR3 DNA: TGCGCCAGCAGCTTGGATGGGTGGACAGGGGACACTGAAGCTTTCTTT

V gene: TRBV6-6
clone size: -
D gene: -
J gene: TRBJ2-1
CDR3 protein: CASSYRRGNEQFF
CDR3 DNA: TGTGCCAGCAGTTACCGGCGAGGGAATGAGCAGTTCTTC

V gene: TRBV6-5
clone size: -
D gene: -
J gene: TRBJ2-7
CDR3 protein: CASSARQAEQYF
CDR3 DNA: TGTGCCAGCAGCGCCAGACAGGCCGAGCAGTACTTC

V gene: TRBV18
clone size: few
D gene: -
J gene: TRBJ2-2
CDR3 protein: CASSPIEVSGGGELFF
CDR3 DNA: TGTGCCAGCTCACCGATCGAAGTGTCGGGTGGCGGGGAGCTGTTTTTT

V gene: TRBV12-2
clone size: -
D gene: -
J gene: TRBJ1-2
CDR3 protein: CASRLPGQGSIHYGYTF
CDR3 DNA: TGTGCAAGTCGCTTGCCGGGACAGGGGAGCATCCACTATGGCTACACCTTC

V gene: TRBV25-1
clone size: -
D gene: -
J gene: TRBJ1-2
CDR3 protein: CASSESWSTYGYTF
CDR3 DNA: TGTGCCAGCAGTGAATCGTGGTCTACTTATGGCTACACCTTC

V gene: TRBV30
clone size: once
D gene: -
J gene: TRBJ1-1
CDR3 protein: CAWSAGRETEAFF
CDR3 DNA: TGTGCCTGGAGTGCGGGTCGCGAGACTGAAGCTTTCTTT

V gene: TRBV7-9
clone size: -
D gene: TRBD1
J gene: TRBJ1-2
CDR3 protein: CASTQRGGYDYGYTF
CDR3 DNA: TGTGCCAGCACCCAACGAGGGGGCTACGACTATGGCTACACCTTC

V gene: TRBV4-2
clone size: -
D gene: -
J gene: TRBJ1-5
CDR3 protein: CASSQDGGGNQPQHF
CDR3 DNA: TGTGCCAGCAGCCAAGACGGGGGTGGCAATCAGCCCCAGCATTTT

V gene: TRBV7-9
clone size: -
D gene: TRBD1
J gene: TRBJ1-5
CDR3 protein: CASSADRAGNQPQHF
CDR3 DNA: TGTGCCAGCAGCGCTGACAGGGCGGGCAATCAGCCCCAGCATTTT

V gene: TRBV30
clone size: -
D gene: TRBD2
J gene: TRBJ2-7
CDR3 protein: CAWAIAGGTYEQYF
CDR3 DNA: TGTGCCTGGGCCATAGCGGGGGGGACCTACGAGCAGTACTTC

V gene: TRBV5-4
clone size: -
D gene: -
J gene: TRBJ2-2
CDR3 protein: CASRLNTGELFF
CDR3 DNA: TGTGCCAGCAGACTTAACACCGGGGAGCTGTTTTTT

V gene: TRBV7-2
clone size: -
D gene: -
J gene: TRBJ2-5
CDR3 protein: CASSSTGIQETQYF
CDR3 DNA: TGTGCCAGCAGCTCGACAGGTATCCAAGAGACCCAGTACTTC

V gene: TRBV10-1
clone size: -
D gene: TRBD1
J gene: TRBJ2-3
CDR3 protein: CASSETGGMDRDTDTQYF
CDR3 DNA: TGCGCCAGCAGTGAAACAGGGGGGATGGATCGTGACACAGATACGCAGTATTTT

V gene: TRBV5-1
clone size: -
D gene: TRBD1
J gene: TRBJ1-1
CDR3 protein: CASSSDRARHTEAFF
CDR3 DNA: TGCGCCAGCAGCTCGGACAGGGCAAGGCACACTGAAGCTTTCTTT

V gene: TRBV24-1
clone size: -
D gene: -
J gene: TRBJ2-5
CDR3 protein: CATSVGSAIGETQYF
CDR3 DNA: TGTGCCACCAGTGTGGGCTCTGCGATTGGAGAGACCCAGTACTTC

V gene: TRBV19
clone size: -
D gene: TRBD1
J gene: TRBJ1-1
CDR3 protein: CASSIDIRTGGDTEAFF
CDR3 DNA: TGTGCCAGTAGTATAGACATCCGGACAGGGGGCGACACTGAAGCTTTCTTT

V gene: TRBV5-1
clone size: -
D gene: -
J gene: TRBJ1-2
CDR3 protein: CASSPGEDYGYTF
CDR3 DNA: TGCGCCAGCAGCCCCGGGGAGGACTATGGCTACACCTTC

V gene: TRBV3-1/TRBV3-2
clone size: -
D gene: -
J gene: TRBJ2-3
CDR3 protein: CASSQVGGGPDTQYF
CDR3 DNA: TGTGCCAGCAGCCAAGTTGGCGGGGGCCCAGATACGCAGTATTTT

V gene: TRBV30
clone size: -
D gene: -
J gene: TRBJ1-5
CDR3 protein: CAWSPGQPGYSNQPQHF
CDR3 DNA: TGTGCCTGGAGCCCTGGACAGCCGGGCTATAGCAATCAGCCCCAGCATTTT

V gene: TRBV5-1
clone size: -
D gene: TRBD2
J gene: TRBJ2-1
CDR3 protein: CASSLTSGSPHEQFF
CDR3 DNA: TGCGCCAGCAGCTTAACTAGCGGGAGCCCCCATGAGCAGTTCTTC

V gene: TRBV15
clone size: -
D gene: -
J gene: TRBJ2-1
CDR3 protein: CATSRDSSSYNEQFF
CDR3 DNA: TGTGCCACCAGCAGGGACTCGTCGTCCTACAATGAGCAGTTCTTC

V gene: TRBV5-4
clone size: -
D gene: -
J gene: TRBJ2-7
CDR3 protein: CASSLDGVPYEQYF
CDR3 DNA: TGTGCCAGCAGCTTGGACGGGGTTCCCTACGAGCAGTACTTC

V gene: TRBV13
clone size: -
D gene: TRBD2
J gene: TRBJ2-1
CDR3 protein: CASGTSGISTEQFF
CDR3 DNA: TGTGCCAGCGGGACTAGCGGGATCAGTACTGAGCAGTTCTTC

V gene: TRBV3-1/TRBV3-2
clone size: -
D gene: TRBD1
J gene: TRBJ2-1
CDR3 protein: CASSPNPGQGNYNEQFF
CDR3 DNA: TGTGCCAGCAGCCCTAACCCCGGACAGGGAAACTACAATGAGCAGTTCTTC